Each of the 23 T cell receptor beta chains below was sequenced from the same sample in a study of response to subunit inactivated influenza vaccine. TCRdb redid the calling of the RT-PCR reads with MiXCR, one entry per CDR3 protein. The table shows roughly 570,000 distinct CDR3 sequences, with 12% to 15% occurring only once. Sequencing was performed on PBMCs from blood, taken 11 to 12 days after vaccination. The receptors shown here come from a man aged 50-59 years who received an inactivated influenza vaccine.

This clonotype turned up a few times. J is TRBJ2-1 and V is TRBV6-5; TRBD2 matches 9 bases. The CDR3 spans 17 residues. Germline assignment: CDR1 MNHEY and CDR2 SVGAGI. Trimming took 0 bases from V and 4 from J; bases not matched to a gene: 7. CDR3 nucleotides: TGTGCCAGCAGTTACTCGAGCCCAGCGGGGGGTTACAATGAGCAGTTCTTC. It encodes CASSYSSPAGGYNEQFF.

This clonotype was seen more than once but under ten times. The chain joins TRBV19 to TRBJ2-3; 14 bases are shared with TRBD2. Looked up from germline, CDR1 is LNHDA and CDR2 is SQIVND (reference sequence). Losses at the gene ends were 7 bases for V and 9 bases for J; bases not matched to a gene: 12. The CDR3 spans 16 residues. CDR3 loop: CASTKGLAGAPQTQYF. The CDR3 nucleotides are TGTGCCAGTACAAAGGGACTAGCGGGAGCGCCCCAAACGCAGTATTTT. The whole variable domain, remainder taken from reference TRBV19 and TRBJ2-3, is DGGITQSPKYLFRKEGQNVTLSCEQNLNHDAMYWYRQDPGQGLRLIYYSQIVNDFQKGDIAEGYSVSREKKESFPLTVTSAQKNPTAFYLCASTKGLAGAPQTQYFGPGTRLTVL.

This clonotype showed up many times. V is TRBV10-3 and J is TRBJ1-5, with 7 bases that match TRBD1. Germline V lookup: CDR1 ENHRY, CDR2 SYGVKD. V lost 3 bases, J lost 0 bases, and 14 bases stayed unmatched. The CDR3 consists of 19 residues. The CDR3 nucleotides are TGTGCCATCAGTGAAGATGGGTGGGCAGGGGGAAATAGCAATCAGCCCCAGCATTTT. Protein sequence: CAISEDGWAGGNSNQPQHF.

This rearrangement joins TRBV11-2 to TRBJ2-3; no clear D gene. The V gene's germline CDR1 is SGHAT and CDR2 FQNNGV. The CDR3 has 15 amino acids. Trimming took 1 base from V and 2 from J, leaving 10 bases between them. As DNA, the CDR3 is TGTGCCAGCAGCTTAGGTGTTGTGAACACAGATACGCAGTATTTT. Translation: CASSLGVVNTDTQYF.

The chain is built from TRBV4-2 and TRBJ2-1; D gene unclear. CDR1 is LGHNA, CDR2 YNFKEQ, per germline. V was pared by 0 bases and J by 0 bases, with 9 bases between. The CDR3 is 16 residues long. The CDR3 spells CASSQDRDASYNEQFF. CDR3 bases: TGTGCCAGCAGCCAAGATAGGGATGCCTCCTACAATGAGCAGTTCTTC.

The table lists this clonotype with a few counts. In DNA form, the CDR3 reads TGTGCCAGCAGCTCTACAGGCAGCGTCACTGAAGCTTTCTTT. The encoded protein is CASSSTGSVTEAFF. The chain couples TRBV7-2 to TRBJ1-1; TRBD1 might be the D (5 bases). This CDR3 is 14 amino acids long. Germline V CDR1 and CDR2: SGHTA, FQGNSA. Trimming took off 4 bases at V and 4 bases at J, with 13 bases between the two ends. Drawing the rest from reference TRBV7-2 and TRBJ1-1, the complete variable domain is GAGVSQSPSNKVTEKGKDVELRCDPISGHTALYWYRQSLGQGLEFLIYFQGNSAPDKSGLPSDRFSAERTGGSVSTLTIQRTQQEDSAVYLCASSSTGSVTEAFFGQGTRLTVV.

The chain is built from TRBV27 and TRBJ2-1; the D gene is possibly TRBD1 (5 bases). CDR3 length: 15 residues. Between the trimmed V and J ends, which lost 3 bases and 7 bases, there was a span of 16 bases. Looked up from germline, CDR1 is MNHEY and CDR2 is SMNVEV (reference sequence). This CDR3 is CASSFGAGLNNEQFF. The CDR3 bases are TGTGCCAGCAGTTTTGGGGCAGGGTTGAATAATGAGCAGTTCTTC.

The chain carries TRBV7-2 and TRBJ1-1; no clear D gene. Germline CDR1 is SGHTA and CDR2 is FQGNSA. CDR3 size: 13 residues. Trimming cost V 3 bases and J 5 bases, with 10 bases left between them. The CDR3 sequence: CASSLGSWTEAFF. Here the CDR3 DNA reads TGTGCCAGCAGCTTGGGCAGTTGGACTGAAGCTTTCTTT.

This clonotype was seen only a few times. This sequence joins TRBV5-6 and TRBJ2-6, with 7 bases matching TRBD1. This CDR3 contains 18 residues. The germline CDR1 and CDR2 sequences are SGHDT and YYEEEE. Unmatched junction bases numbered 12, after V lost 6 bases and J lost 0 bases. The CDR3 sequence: CASTPQWDSSSGANVLTF. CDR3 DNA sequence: TGTGCCAGCACCCCCCAATGGGACAGTAGCTCTGGGGCCAACGTCCTGACTTTC.

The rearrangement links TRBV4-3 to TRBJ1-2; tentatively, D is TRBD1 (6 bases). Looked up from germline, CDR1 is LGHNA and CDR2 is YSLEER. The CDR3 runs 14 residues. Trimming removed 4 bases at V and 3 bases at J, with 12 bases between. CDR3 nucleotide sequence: TGCGCCAGCAGCCTCGATTCAGGGGACTATGGCTACACCTTC. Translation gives CASSLDSGDYGYTF.

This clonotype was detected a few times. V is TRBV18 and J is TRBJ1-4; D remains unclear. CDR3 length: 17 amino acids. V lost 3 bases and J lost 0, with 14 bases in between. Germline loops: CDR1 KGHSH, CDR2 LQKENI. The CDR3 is CASSPTQVMATNEKLFF. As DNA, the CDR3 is TGTGCCAGCTCACCGACCCAGGTGATGGCAACTAATGAAAAACTGTTTTTT.

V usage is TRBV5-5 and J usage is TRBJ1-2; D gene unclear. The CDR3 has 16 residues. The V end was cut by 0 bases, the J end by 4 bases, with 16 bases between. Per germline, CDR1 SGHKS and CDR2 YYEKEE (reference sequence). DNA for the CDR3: TGTGCCAGCAGCTTGGAAGTTGGGGTTAGCGGCTATGGCTACACCTTC. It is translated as CASSLEVGVSGYGYTF.

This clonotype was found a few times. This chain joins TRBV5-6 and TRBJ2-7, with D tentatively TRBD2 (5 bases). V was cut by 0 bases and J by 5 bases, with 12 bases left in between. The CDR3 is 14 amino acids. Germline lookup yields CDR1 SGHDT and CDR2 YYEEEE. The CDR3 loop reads CASSLDERVHEQYF. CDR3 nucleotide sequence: TGTGCCAGCAGCTTGGATGAGAGGGTCCACGAGCAGTACTTC. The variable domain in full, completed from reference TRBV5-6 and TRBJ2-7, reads DAGVTQSPTHLIKTRGQQVTLRCSPKSGHDTVSWYQQALGQGPQFIFQYYEEEERQRGNFPDRFSGHQFPNYSSELNVNALLLGDSALYLCASSLDERVHEQYFGPGTRLTVT.

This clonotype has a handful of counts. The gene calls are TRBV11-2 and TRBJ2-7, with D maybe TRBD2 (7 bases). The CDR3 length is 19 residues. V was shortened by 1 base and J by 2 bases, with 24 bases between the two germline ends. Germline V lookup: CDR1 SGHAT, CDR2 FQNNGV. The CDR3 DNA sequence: TGTGCCAGCAGCTTAGGAATTAGGGGGGGCGGGACTCACACCTACGAGCAGTACTTC. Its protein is CASSLGIRGGGTHTYEQYF.

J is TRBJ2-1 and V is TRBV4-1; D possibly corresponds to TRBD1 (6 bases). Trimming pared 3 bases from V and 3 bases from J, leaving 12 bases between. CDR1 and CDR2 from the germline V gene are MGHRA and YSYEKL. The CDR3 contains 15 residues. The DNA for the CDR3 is TGCGCCAGCAGCCATCGGGGACAAAACTACAATGAGCAGTTCTTC. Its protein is CASSHRGQNYNEQFF.

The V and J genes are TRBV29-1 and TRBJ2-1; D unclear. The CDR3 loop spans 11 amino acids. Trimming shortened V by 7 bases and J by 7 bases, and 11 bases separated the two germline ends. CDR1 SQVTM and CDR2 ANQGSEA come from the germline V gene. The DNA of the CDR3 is TGCAGCGGTTTACAACGTAATGAGCAGTTCTTC. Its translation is CSGLQRNEQFF.

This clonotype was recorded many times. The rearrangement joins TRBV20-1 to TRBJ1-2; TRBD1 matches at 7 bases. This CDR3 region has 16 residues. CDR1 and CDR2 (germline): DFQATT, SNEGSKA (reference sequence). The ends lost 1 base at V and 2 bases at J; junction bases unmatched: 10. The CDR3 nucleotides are TGCAGTGCTAGAGTAACAGGGGTTAGGGGGAACTATGGCTACACCTTC. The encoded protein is CSARVTGVRGNYGYTF.

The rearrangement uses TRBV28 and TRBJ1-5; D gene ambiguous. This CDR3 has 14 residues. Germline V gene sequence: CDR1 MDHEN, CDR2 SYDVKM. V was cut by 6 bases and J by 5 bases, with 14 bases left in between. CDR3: CASRPPGGDQPQHF. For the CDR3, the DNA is TGTGCCAGCAGACCGCCTGGTGGGGATCAGCCCCAGCATTTT. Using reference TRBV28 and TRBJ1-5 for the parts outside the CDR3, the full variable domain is DVKVTQSSRYLVKRTGEKVFLECVQDMDHENMFWYRQDPGLGLRLIYFSYDVKMKEKGDIPEGYSVSREKKERFSLILESASTNQTSMYLCASRPPGGDQPQHFGDGTRLSIL.

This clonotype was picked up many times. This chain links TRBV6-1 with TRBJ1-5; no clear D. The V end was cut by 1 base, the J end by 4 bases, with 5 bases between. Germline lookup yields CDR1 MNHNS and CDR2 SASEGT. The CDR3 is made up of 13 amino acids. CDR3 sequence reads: CASSEVENQPQHF. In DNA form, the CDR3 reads TGTGCCAGCAGTGAAGTGGAGAATCAGCCCCAGCATTTT.

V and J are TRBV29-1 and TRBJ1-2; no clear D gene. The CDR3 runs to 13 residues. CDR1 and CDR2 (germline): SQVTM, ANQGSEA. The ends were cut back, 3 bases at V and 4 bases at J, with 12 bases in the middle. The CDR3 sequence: CSVELTETYGYTF. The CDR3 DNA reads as TGCAGCGTTGAGCTGACGGAGACCTATGGCTACACCTTC.

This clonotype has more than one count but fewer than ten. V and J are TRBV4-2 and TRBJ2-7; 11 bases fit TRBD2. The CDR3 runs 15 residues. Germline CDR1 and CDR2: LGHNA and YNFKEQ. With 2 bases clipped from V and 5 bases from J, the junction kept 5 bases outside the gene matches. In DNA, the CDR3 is TGTGCCAGCAGCCAAAGACTAGCGGGGATGGACGAGCAGTACTTC. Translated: CASSQRLAGMDEQYF.

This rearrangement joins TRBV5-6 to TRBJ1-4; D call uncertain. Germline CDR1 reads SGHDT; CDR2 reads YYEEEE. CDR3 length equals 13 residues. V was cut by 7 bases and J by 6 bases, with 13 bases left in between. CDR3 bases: TGTGCCAGCGGCCGGGTAACCGATGAAAAACTGTTTTTT. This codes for CASGRVTDEKLFF.

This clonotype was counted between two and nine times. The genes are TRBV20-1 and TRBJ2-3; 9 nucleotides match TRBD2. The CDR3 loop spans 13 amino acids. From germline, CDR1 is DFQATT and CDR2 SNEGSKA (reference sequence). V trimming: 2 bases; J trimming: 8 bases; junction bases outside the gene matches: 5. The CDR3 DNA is TGCAGTGCTAGACCCAGCGGGAGGTTTACGCAGTATTTT. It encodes CSARPSGRFTQYF.